This T cell receptor (beta chain) was sequenced in a study of T cell responses to AZD1222 COVID-19 vaccine. V lost 5 bases and J 7 bases, leaving 12 bases between the germline ends. The V gene's germline CDR1 is LGHNA and CDR2 YNFKEQ. The CDR3 totals 13 residues. Sequencing was performed with immunoSEQ multiplex PCR; in TCRdb, only in-frame clones are kept and a portion is missing. The sample records approximately 150,000 clones, about 89% being singletons. This clone was recorded only once. The gene calls are TRBV4-2 and TRBJ2-1; D is possibly TRBD2 (5 bases). This TCR derives from an adult who received the AZD1222 COVID-19 vaccine. Specimen: peripheral blood, collected 28 days after the second AZD1222 dose. CDR3 in DNA: TGTGCCAGCAGCGCACTAGTTAGGAATGAGCAGTTCTTC. This gives the protein CASSALVRNEQFF.